This TCR beta chain emerged from a study of cytomegalovirus exposure and HLA in healthy donors. This clone turned up a few times. Mismatch with germline at one junction end may stem from a read error. This CDR3 has 15 amino acids. Germline-derived CDR1 and CDR2 are SEHNR and FQNEAQ (reference sequence). Use of 60 Vbeta and 13 Jbeta primers characterized the PCR. Clones were sequenced by immunoSEQ multiplex PCR, and TCRdb holds only the in-frame ones, with some missing. There are about 190,000 clones in the sample; about 77% occur only once, and about 5% lies in the top ten. The sample comprised PBMCs. This clonotype was sampled from a man aged 25 to 40 in good health and CMV-seropositive. The chain carries TRBV7-9 and TRBJ2-7; 7 bases match TRBD1. In DNA form, the CDR3 reads TGTTCCAGCAGCCTCCTGAGGGGGCCCCTTGATGAGCAGTACTTC. It specifies CSSSLLRGPLDEQYF. The full variable domain, with the rest looked up from reference TRBV7-9 and TRBJ2-7, is DTGVSQNPRHKITKRGQNVTFRCDPISEHNRLYWYRQTLGQGPEFLTYFQNEAQLEKSRLLSDRFSAERPKGSFSTLEIQRTEQGDSAMYLCSSSLLRGPLDEQYFGPGTRLTVT.